This T cell receptor beta chain is from a study of blood T cell repertoires in COVID-19. Trimming removed 2 bases from V and 7 bases from J, with 12 bases in between. Germline values: CDR1 MNHEY, CDR2 SVGAGI. CDR3 size: 13 residues. Original analysis: Reference gene primer amplification in the assay estimated nucleated cell counts. Repertoires were generated with immunoSEQ multiplex PCR, while TCRdb's copy carries only in-frame clones and drops some. V and J calls plus clone size are reproduced from that table; the DNA served to infer D and trimming. The sample contains fewer than 85,000 clones, roughly 80% of which appear only once.

This rearrangement joins TRBV6-5 to TRBJ2-7; D perhaps matches TRBD1 (5 bases). This TCR was sampled from a woman aged 60-70 years with acute or convalescent COVID-19. The sequenced sample consisted of peripheral blood. In DNA form, the CDR3 reads TGTGCCAGCAGTTACGGAGACAGCCAGGAGCAGTACTTC. Amino acid sequence: CASSYGDSQEQYF.